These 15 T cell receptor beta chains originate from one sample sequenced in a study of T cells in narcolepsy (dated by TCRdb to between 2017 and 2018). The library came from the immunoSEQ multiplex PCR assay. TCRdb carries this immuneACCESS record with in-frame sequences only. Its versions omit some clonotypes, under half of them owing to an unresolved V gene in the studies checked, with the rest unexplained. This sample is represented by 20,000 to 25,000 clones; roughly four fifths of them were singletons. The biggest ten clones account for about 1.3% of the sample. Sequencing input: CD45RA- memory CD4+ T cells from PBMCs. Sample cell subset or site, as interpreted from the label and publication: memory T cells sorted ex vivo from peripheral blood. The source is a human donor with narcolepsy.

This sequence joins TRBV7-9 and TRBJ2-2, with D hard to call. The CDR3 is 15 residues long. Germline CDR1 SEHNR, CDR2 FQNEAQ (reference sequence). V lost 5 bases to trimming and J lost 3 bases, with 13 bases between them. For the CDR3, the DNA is TGTGCCAGCAGCCCCCTCGTGGGATACACCGGGGAGCTGTTTTTT. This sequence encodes CASSPLVGYTGELFF. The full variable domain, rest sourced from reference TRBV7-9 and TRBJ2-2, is DTGVSQNPRHKITKRGQNVTFRCDPISEHNRLYWYRQTLGQGPEFLTYFQNEAQLEKSRLLSDRFSAERPKGSFSTLEIQRTEQGDSAMYLCASSPLVGYTGELFFGEGSRLTVL.

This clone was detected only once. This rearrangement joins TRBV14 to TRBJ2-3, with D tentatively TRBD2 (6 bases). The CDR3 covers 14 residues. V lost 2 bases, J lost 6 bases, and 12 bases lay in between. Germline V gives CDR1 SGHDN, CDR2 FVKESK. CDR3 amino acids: CASSQFSGVDTQYF. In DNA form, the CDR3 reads TGTGCCAGCAGCCAATTTTCGGGGGTGGATACGCAGTATTTT. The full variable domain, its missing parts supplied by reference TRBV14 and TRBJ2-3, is EAGVTQFPSHSVIEKGQTVTLRCDPISGHDNLYWYRRVMGKEIKFLLHFVKESKQDESGMPNNRFLAERTGGTYSTLKVQPAELEDSGVYFCASSQFSGVDTQYFGPGTRLTVL.

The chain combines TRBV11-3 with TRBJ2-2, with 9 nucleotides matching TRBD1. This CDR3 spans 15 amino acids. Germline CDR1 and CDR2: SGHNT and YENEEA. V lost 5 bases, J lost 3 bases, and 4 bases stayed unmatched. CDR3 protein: CASSTTGGHTGELFF. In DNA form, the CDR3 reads TGTGCCAGCAGCACTACAGGGGGCCACACCGGGGAGCTGTTTTTT. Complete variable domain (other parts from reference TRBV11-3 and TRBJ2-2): EAGVVQSPRYKIIEKKQPVAFWCNPISGHNTLYWYLQNLGQGPELLIRYENEEAVDDSQLPKDRFSAERLKGVDSTLKIQPAELGDSAVYLCASSTTGGHTGELFFGEGSRLTVL.

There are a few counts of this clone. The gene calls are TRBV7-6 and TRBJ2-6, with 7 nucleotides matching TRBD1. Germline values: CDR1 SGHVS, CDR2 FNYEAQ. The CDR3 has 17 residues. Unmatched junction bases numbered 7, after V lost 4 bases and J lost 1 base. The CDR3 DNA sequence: TGTGCCAGCAGCTCCAGAACAGGGGTATCTGGGGCCAACGTCCTGACTTTC. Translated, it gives CASSSRTGVSGANVLTF.

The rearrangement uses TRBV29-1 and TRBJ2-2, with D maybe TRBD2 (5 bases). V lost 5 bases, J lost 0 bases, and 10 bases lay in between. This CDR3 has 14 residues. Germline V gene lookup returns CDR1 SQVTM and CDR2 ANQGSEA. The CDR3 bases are TGCAGCGTTCGAGCGGAGGCGAACACCGGGGAGCTGTTTTTT. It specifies CSVRAEANTGELFF.

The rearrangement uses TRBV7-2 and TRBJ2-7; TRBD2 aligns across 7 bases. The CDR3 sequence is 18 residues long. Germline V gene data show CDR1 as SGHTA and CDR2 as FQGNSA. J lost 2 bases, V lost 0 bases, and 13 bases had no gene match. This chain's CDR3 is CASSLATAGERRAYEQYF. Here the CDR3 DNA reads TGTGCCAGCAGCTTAGCGACGGCGGGAGAACGGAGGGCCTACGAGCAGTACTTC.

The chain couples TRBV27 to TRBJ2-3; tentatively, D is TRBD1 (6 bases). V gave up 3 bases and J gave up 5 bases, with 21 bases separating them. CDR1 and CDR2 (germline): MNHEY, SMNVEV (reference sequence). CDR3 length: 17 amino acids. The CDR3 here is CASSLAGNLGGRDTQYF. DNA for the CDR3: TGTGCCAGCAGTTTGGCCGGGAACTTAGGGGGACGAGATACGCAGTATTTT.

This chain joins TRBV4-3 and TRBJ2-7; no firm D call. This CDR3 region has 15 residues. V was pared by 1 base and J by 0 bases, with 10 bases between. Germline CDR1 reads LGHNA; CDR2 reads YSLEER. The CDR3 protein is CASSQGGSSSYEQYF. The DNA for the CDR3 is TGCGCCAGCAGCCAAGGCGGCAGTAGCTCCTACGAGCAGTACTTC.

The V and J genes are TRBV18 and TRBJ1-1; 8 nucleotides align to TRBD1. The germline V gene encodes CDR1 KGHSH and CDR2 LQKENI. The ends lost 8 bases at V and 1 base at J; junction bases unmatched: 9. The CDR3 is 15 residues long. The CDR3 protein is CASQGDRRSNTEAFF. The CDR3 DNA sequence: TGTGCCAGCCAGGGGGACAGGAGATCGAACACTGAAGCTTTCTTT.

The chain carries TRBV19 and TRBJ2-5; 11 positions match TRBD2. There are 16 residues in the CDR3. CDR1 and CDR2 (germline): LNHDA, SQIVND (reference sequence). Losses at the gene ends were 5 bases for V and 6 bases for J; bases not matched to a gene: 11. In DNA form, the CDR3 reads TGTGCCAGTAGTCTCTCCACTAGCGGGAGTTTTAAGACCCAGTACTTC. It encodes CASSLSTSGSFKTQYF.

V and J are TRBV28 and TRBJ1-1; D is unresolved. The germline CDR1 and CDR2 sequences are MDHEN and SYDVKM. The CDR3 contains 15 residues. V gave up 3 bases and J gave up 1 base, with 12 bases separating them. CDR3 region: CASSFRGPSNTEAFF. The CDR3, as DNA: TGTGCCAGCAGTTTCCGTGGCCCGTCGAACACTGAAGCTTTCTTT.

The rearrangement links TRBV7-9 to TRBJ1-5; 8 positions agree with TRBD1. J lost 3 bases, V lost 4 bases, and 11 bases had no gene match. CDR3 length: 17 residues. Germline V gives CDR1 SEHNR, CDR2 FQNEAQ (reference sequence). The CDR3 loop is CASSSIFSGQDNQPQHF. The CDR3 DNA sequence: TGTGCCAGCAGCTCCATTTTTTCGGGACAGGACAATCAGCCCCAGCATTTT.

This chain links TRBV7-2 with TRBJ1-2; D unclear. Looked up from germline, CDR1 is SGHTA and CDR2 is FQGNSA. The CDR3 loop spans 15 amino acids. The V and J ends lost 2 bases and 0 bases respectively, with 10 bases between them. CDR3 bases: TGTGCCAGCAGCTTAATTCGAACAGCTAACTATGGCTACACCTTC. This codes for CASSLIRTANYGYTF.

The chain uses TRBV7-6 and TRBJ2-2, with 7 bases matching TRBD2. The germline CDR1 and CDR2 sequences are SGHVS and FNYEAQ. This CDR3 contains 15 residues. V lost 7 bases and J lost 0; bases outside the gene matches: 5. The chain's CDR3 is CASKTAGANTGELFF. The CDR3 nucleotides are TGTGCCAGCAAAACTGCGGGGGCGAACACCGGGGAGCTGTTTTTT. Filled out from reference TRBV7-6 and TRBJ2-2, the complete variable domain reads GAGVSQSPRYKVTKRGQDVALRCDPISGHVSLYWYRQALGQGPEFLTYFNYEAQQDKSGLPNDRFSAERPEGSISTLTIQRTEQRDSAMYRCASKTAGANTGELFFGEGSRLTVL.

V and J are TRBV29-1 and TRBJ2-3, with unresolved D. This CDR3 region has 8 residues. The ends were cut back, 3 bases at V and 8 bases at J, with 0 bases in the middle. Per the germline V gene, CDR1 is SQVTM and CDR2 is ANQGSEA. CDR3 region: CSVDTQYF. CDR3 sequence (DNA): TGCAGCGTTGATACGCAGTATTTT.